This entry describes one T cell receptor beta chain. Its antigen is undetermined. Clones were sequenced by immunoSEQ multiplex PCR, and TCRdb holds only the in-frame ones, with some missing. The sample lists some 130,000 clones; about 90% were seen once. There are 19 residues in the CDR3. Germline CDR1 is KGHSH and CDR2 is LQKENI. Between the trimmed V and J ends, which lost 0 bases and 4 bases, there was a span of 25 bases. This entry belongs to a study of T cell responses to AZD1222 COVID-19 vaccine. Whole-study context: Second doses at about 4 or about 12 weeks were pooled. Study outcomes and limitations: Clonal diversity was possibly underestimated; the donors were predominantly white British and more often female. Seropositive at baseline were only six AZD1222 recipients. Without day 14 samples, only post-peak T cell repertoires were studied.

The chain joins TRBV18 to TRBJ2-7; maybe TRBD2 (5 bases). The TCR comes from an adult in good health. The source material was peripheral blood, sampled on day 0 of AZD1222 vaccination. This chain's CDR3 is CASSPPFRTGSLPLYEQYF. Here the CDR3 DNA reads TGTGCCAGCTCACCACCTTTCCGGACTGGCTCCCTTCCCCTTTACGAGCAGTACTTC. The full variable domain, with the rest looked up from reference TRBV18 and TRBJ2-7, is NAGVMQNPRHLVRRRGQEARLRCSPMKGHSHVYWYRQLPEEGLKFMVYLQKENIIDESGMPKERFSAEFPKEGPSILRIQQVVRGDSAAYFCASSPPFRTGSLPLYEQYFGPGTRLTVT.